Shown below are 12 T cell receptor beta chains from a single sample sequenced in a study of T cells in Graves' hyperthyroidism and ophthalmopathy. Researchers amplified the TCR beta CDR3 regions from RNA transcripts. A set of HTBI primers served as the primers for a first-round RT-PCR of the TCR CDR3. TCRdb re-called the multiplex PCR reads with MiXCR, one entry per CDR3 protein. Of under 300,000 distinct CDR3 sequences in the sample, 22% are singletons; the top ten hold around 65%. What was sequenced was blood. The receptors were gathered from a man between 25 and 39 years old with Graves' ophthalmopathy.

This rearrangement joins TRBV3-1 to TRBJ2-7; TRBD1 matches at 9 bases. Per germline, CDR1 LGHDT and CDR2 YNNKEL (reference sequence). Trimming cost V 0 bases and J 6 bases; bases outside gene matches: 6. This CDR3 region has 15 residues. The CDR3 loop is CASSQEGDRAAEQYF. CDR3 in DNA: TGTGCCAGCAGCCAAGAAGGGGACAGGGCGGCCGAGCAGTACTTC.

This clonotype was recorded a few times. J is TRBJ2-1 and V is TRBV5-1; 12 bases map to TRBD2. V shed 5 bases, J shed 4 bases, and the junction held 4 bases outside the gene matches. The CDR3 totals 15 residues. Germline V gene sequence: CDR1 SGHRS, CDR2 YFSETQ. CDR3 DNA sequence: TGCGCCAGCAGACTAGGACTAGCGGGGTACAATGAGCAGTTCTTC. Translation gives CASRLGLAGYNEQFF.

The CDR3 DNA reads as TGTGCCAGCTCACCAGGGTTGTATACAGACAACGTCCTGACTTTC. This gives the protein CASSPGLYTDNVLTF. The chain employs TRBV18 and TRBJ2-6; D remains ambiguous. Germline-derived CDR1 and CDR2 are KGHSH and LQKENI. The V end was cut by 2 bases, the J end by 9 bases, with 14 bases between. CDR3 length equals 15 residues.

The V gene is TRBV14, the J gene TRBJ2-7, with 13 bases matching TRBD2. Germline V gene data show CDR1 as SGHDN and CDR2 as FVKESK. J lost 4 bases, V lost 3 bases, and 6 bases had no gene match. This CDR3 region has 16 residues. This CDR3 reads CASSHWTSGSHYEQYF. The CDR3 bases are TGTGCCAGCAGCCATTGGACTAGCGGGAGTCATTACGAGCAGTACTTC.

The chain employs TRBV20-1 and TRBJ1-2; TRBD1 agrees at 7 bases. The V and J ends lost 0 bases and 0 bases, in that order; junction bases with no gene match: 7. CDR1 is DFQATT, CDR2 SNEGSKA, per germline (reference sequence). The CDR3 extends over 16 amino acids. The CDR3 protein is CSARDMGTATNYGYTF. As DNA, the CDR3 is TGCAGTGCTAGAGATATGGGGACAGCTACTAACTATGGCTACACCTTC.

In its sample, this clonotype was seen many times. The V and J genes are TRBV7-6 and TRBJ1-6; D not resolved. Germline CDR1 and CDR2: SGHVS and FNYEAQ. V lost 3 bases to trimming and J lost 7 bases, with 13 bases between them. This CDR3 is built from 15 residues. CDR3 sequence: CASSFAETGNSPLHF. CDR3 sequence (DNA): TGTGCCAGCAGCTTCGCGGAGACTGGAAATTCACCCCTCCACTTT.

This clonotype has more than one count but fewer than ten. V is TRBV2 and J is TRBJ1-1; D is ambiguous. This CDR3 is 17 amino acids long. The germline V gene has CDR1 SNHLY and CDR2 FYNNEI. V dropped 5 bases and J dropped 1 base, with 20 bases sitting between them. This chain's CDR3 is CASSLLFLSWGNTEAFF. Here the CDR3 DNA reads TGTGCCAGCAGTCTTTTGTTCCTTTCTTGGGGGAACACTGAAGCTTTCTTT.

This clonotype showed up just a few times. This sequence joins TRBV7-8 and TRBJ2-7; D is uncertain. Trimming cost V 5 bases and J 2 bases, with 13 bases left between them. Germline loops: CDR1 SGHVS, CDR2 FQNEAQ. CDR3 length: 14 residues. CDR3 sequence (DNA): TGTGCCAGCAGCCTCCGGACCACCGCCTACGAGCAGTACTTC. This encodes CASSLRTTAYEQYF.

In its sample, this clonotype was seen many times. The rearrangement links TRBV29-1 to TRBJ1-2, with D possibly being TRBD1 (5 bases). The CDR3 is made up of 13 amino acids. CDR1 SQVTM and CDR2 ANQGSEA come from the germline V gene. The ends were cut back, 1 base at V and 6 bases at J, with 12 bases in the middle. The CDR3 nucleotides read TGCAGCGTTGAAGTGGCAGGGACCCATGGCTACACCTTC. Translation gives CSVEVAGTHGYTF.

In its sample, this clonotype was seen many times. V usage is TRBV28 and J usage is TRBJ2-7; D is unclear. In germline, CDR1 is MDHEN, CDR2 SYDVKM. The CDR3 runs to 11 residues. Trimming cost V 3 bases and J 7 bases, with 7 bases left between them. DNA for the CDR3: TGTGCCAGCAGTTTCCGGAGAGAGCAGTACTTC. As protein: CASSFRREQYF. The variable domain in full, completed from reference TRBV28 and TRBJ2-7, reads DVKVTQSSRYLVKRTGEKVFLECVQDMDHENMFWYRQDPGLGLRLIYFSYDVKMKEKGDIPEGYSVSREKKERFSLILESASTNQTSMYLCASSFRREQYFGPGTRLTVT.

The chain has TRBV20-1 and TRBJ2-1, with TRBD2 matching over 9 bases. V lost 0 bases and J lost 7; bases outside the gene matches: 4. Germline CDR1 reads DFQATT; CDR2 reads SNEGSKA (reference sequence). This CDR3 region has 14 residues. This chain's CDR3 is CSARDKTSGNEQFF. The DNA for the CDR3 is TGCAGTGCTAGAGATAAGACTAGCGGAAATGAGCAGTTCTTC.

This clonotype was picked up a small number of times. J is TRBJ2-4 and V is TRBV28; TRBD2 is a possible D gene (7 bases). CDR3 size: 18 residues. Trimming took off 7 bases at V and 7 bases at J, with 29 bases between the two ends. From germline, CDR1 is MDHEN and CDR2 SYDVKM. This chain's CDR3 is CASTALGGAGVGRNIQYF. The CDR3 DNA follows: TGTGCCAGCACCGCCTTGGGGGGGGCAGGGGTGGGGAGGAACATTCAGTACTTC.